Sequencing of this TCR beta chain was carried out in a study of blood T cells in healthy people across ages. A second PCR, run for about 7 to 11 cycles, used a sample-barcoded 5' primer plus a J-beta primer mix. TCRdb fed the 5' RACE reads into MiXCR, producing one record per CDR3 protein. The table lists 650,000 to 1,000,000 distinct CDR3 sequences, 30% to 45% of them singletons. The V gene's germline CDR1 is MDHEN and CDR2 SYDVKM. Between the trimmed V and J ends, which lost 0 bases and 6 bases, there was a span of 4 bases. This CDR3 has 12 amino acids. This clonotype was detected only a few times. Its antigen is undetermined. Points from the study as a whole: Long-lived donors had more naive CD4+ cells and higher diversity than aged donors. Researchers said unsorted PBMCs prevented a conclusive naive versus antigen-experienced comparison.

Sequencing input: blood. The V gene is TRBV28, the J gene TRBJ2-3, with D unclear. The receptor was derived from a man between 18 and 29 years old in good health. The CDR3 protein is CASSLWDDTQYF. The CDR3, as DNA: TGTGCCAGCAGTTTATGGGACGATACGCAGTATTTT. Filled out from reference TRBV28 and TRBJ2-3, the complete variable domain reads DVKVTQSSRYLVKRTGEKVFLECVQDMDHENMFWYRQDPGLGLRLIYFSYDVKMKEKGDIPEGYSVSREKKERFSLILESASTNQTSMYLCASSLWDDTQYFGPGTRLTVL.